This TCR beta chain stems from a study of tumor-infiltrating lymphocytes in oesophageal squamous cell carcinoma. MiXCR, run by TCRdb on the PCR reads, gives a single entry per CDR3 protein. Altogether approximately 13,000 distinct CDR3 sequences are present, 52% being singletons, with the ten largest covering roughly 28%. CDR3 size: 14 residues. The germline V gene has CDR1 SGHVS and CDR2 FNYEAQ. This clonotype was obtained from a female donor with esophageal squamous cell carcinoma. The specimen was esophageal tumor tissue. The V gene is TRBV7-6, the J gene TRBJ1-2; no clear D gene. Near its end, the DNA agrees better with TRBJ2-1, so the J call may be wrong. DNA of the CDR3: TGTGCCAGCAGCTTATTACGACGGTACAATGAGCAGTTCTTC. The encoded protein is CASSLLRRYNEQFF.